This is a list of T cell receptor beta chains from one sample in a study of blood T cells in healthy people across ages. In TCRdb, the 5' RACE reads were re-called with MiXCR into one record per CDR3 protein. The sample includes more than 650,000 distinct CDR3 sequences, 22% of them seen just once. The sample was blood. These TCRs come from a man between 65 and 79 years old in good health. Each CDR3 is given with its conserved first and last residue. A clone size is listed for some rows: how often the clone was seen (once, few, many), or a class if it is expanded.

>16|TRBV7-2|TRBJ1-6|few
CASSLSPSSYNSPLHF
>11|TRBV18|TRBJ2-7|NA
CASSNINEQYF
>13|TRBV3-1|TRBJ1-2|few
CASSAGQPYGYTF
>12|TRBV9|TRBJ1-2|few
CASSAVGWGYTF
>19|TRBV27|TRBJ1-4|NA
CASSLSRRDQVPTNEKLFF
>15|TRBV3-1|TRBJ2-5|NA
CASSHPTSGSETQYF
>11|TRBV6-5|TRBJ2-3|NA
CASQGVDTQYF
>15|TRBV6-5|TRBJ1-2|NA
CASSYDREHNYGYTF
>12|TRBV12-3/TRBV12-4|TRBJ2-3|NA
CASSSSPDTQYF
>14|TRBV25-1|TRBJ2-1|few
CASSEWGGNNEQFF